These T cell receptor beta chains were read from a single sample in a study of shared clonotypes between healthy human individuals. Repertoires were generated with immunoSEQ multiplex PCR, while TCRdb's copy carries only in-frame clones and drops some. This sample has approximately 530,000 clones; 90% to 96% occur once, and the top ten carry about 0.067%. Material for sequencing was naive CD4+ T cells sorted from blood. These receptors all stem from a woman aged 25 to 39 in good health. The CDR3 runs from the conserved cysteine through the conserved F or W. The order of the fields is V gene, J gene, CDR3 protein.

v_gene: TRBV11-2
j_gene: TRBJ2-7
CDR3aa: CASSSRRSGKNYEQYF

v_gene: TRBV10-2
j_gene: TRBJ2-7
CDR3aa: CASRPGRAYEQYF

v_gene: TRBV28
j_gene: TRBJ1-3
CDR3aa: CACLSFSSGNTIYF

v_gene: TRBV28
j_gene: TRBJ2-6
CDR3aa: CASSLLPSAGANVLTF

v_gene: TRBV10-3
j_gene: TRBJ1-4
CDR3aa: CAISHPGQGGEKLFF

v_gene: TRBV7-8
j_gene: TRBJ2-1
CDR3aa: CASSLVVTSGIGNEQFF

v_gene: TRBV2
j_gene: TRBJ1-5
CDR3aa: CASSRDSNQPQHF

v_gene: TRBV7-6
j_gene: TRBJ2-1
CDR3aa: CASSPGLAFNEQFF

v_gene: TRBV5-6
j_gene: TRBJ2-5
CDR3aa: CASSLAQGETQYF

v_gene: TRBV19
j_gene: TRBJ2-5
CDR3aa: CASSLEEGVAQYF

v_gene: TRBV9
j_gene: TRBJ2-3
CDR3aa: CASSVPTSGTTDTQYF

v_gene: TRBV5-4
j_gene: TRBJ2-2
CDR3aa: CASSFLWGSVSNTGELFF

v_gene: TRBV6-5
j_gene: TRBJ1-3
CDR3aa: CASSHTGGSGNTIYF

v_gene: TRBV10-1
j_gene: TRBJ2-2
CDR3aa: CASAKLAADTGELFF

v_gene: TRBV9
j_gene: TRBJ2-1
CDR3aa: CASSAYTSQASNEQFF

v_gene: TRBV28
j_gene: TRBJ2-7
CDR3aa: CASSPGLHFEQYF

v_gene: TRBV10-2
j_gene: TRBJ1-1
CDR3aa: CASRGVPGNTEAFF

v_gene: TRBV29-1
j_gene: TRBJ2-3
CDR3aa: CSVEDRSASTDTQYF

v_gene: TRBV5-8
j_gene: TRBJ1-4
CDR3aa: CASSRVRQGTEKLFF

v_gene: TRBV2
j_gene: TRBJ2-7
CDR3aa: CASSGFRLAGGSEQYF

v_gene: TRBV4-1
j_gene: TRBJ1-4
CDR3aa: CASSRLGTGDLRNEKLFF

v_gene: TRBV6-1
j_gene: TRBJ1-1
CDR3aa: CASSERGQGAAFF

v_gene: TRBV4-1
j_gene: TRBJ2-7
CDR3aa: CASSQEGIGKSSYEQYF

v_gene: TRBV6-1
j_gene: TRBJ2-1
CDR3aa: CASKRDRLGEQFF

v_gene: TRBV10-3
j_gene: TRBJ2-3
CDR3aa: CAISDRYTDTQYF

v_gene: TRBV6-5
j_gene: TRBJ1-2
CDR3aa: CASSYTGGNYGYTF

v_gene: TRBV28
j_gene: TRBJ1-4
CDR3aa: CASSAPPLNEKLFF

v_gene: TRBV7-9
j_gene: TRBJ2-7
CDR3aa: CASSLLFAGEIYF

v_gene: TRBV11-2
j_gene: TRBJ2-7
CDR3aa: CASSMVPISYEQYF

v_gene: TRBV4-1
j_gene: TRBJ1-4
CDR3aa: CASSQNTNEKLFF

v_gene: TRBV10-1
j_gene: TRBJ2-4
CDR3aa: CASSELGQGAAKNIQYF

v_gene: TRBV5-1
j_gene: TRBJ2-5
CDR3aa: CASSPGAGNLQETQYF

v_gene: TRBV14
j_gene: TRBJ2-7
CDR3aa: CASSQDLGTEQYF

v_gene: TRBV6-1
j_gene: TRBJ2-7
CDR3aa: CASSEEAREQYF

v_gene: TRBV2
j_gene: TRBJ2-3
CDR3aa: CASSKGLAGVRDTQYF

v_gene: TRBV2
j_gene: TRBJ2-2
CDR3aa: CASTEYGGGNTGELFF

v_gene: TRBV10-3
j_gene: TRBJ2-3
CDR3aa: CAISGGQSGTDTQYF

v_gene: TRBV6-1
j_gene: TRBJ2-7
CDR3aa: CASSEEVGGYEQYF

v_gene: TRBV7-9
j_gene: TRBJ2-1
CDR3aa: CASSLVLDEQFF

v_gene: TRBV29-1
j_gene: TRBJ1-2
CDR3aa: CSVEDMEDRDNYGYTF

v_gene: TRBV7-9
j_gene: TRBJ2-7
CDR3aa: CASSLYSAGLTYEQYF

v_gene: TRBV18
j_gene: TRBJ2-3
CDR3aa: CASSPNLLTGGVRDTQYF

v_gene: TRBV4-1
j_gene: TRBJ2-7
CDR3aa: CASSPLEGYPYEQYF

v_gene: TRBV19
j_gene: TRBJ2-2
CDR3aa: CASIREGGTGELFF